This T cell receptor (beta chain) was profiled in a study of graft-versus-host responses after intestinal transplantation. Study-level information: The recipients all started with anti-thymocyte globulin induction and then took tacrolimus and steroids for three to four years. The study, taken as a whole, reports: Early after transplant, HvG clones declined as circulating GvH clones peaked.

Measured with immunoSEQ multiplex PCR; TCRdb has only the in-frame clones, and not every one. The data hold more than 80,000 clones, with 80% to 85% observed a single time. Of note for this clone: Its antigen is still unknown.

The specimen comprised unstimulated CD8+ T cells sorted from spleen or lymph node cells, sampled before intestinal transplant. This TCR came from a human donor who received an intestinal transplant.

The CDR3 coding sequence is TGCGCCAGCAGCGACCCAGGGGGATCCACAGATACGCAGTATTTT. Protein: CASSDPGGSTDTQYF. This sequence joins TRBV5-1 and TRBJ2-3, with 7 bases matching TRBD1. The CDR3 runs 15 residues. The germline V gene has CDR1 SGHRS and CDR2 YFSETQ. The V and J ends lost 4 bases and 2 bases, in that order; junction bases with no gene match: 7.